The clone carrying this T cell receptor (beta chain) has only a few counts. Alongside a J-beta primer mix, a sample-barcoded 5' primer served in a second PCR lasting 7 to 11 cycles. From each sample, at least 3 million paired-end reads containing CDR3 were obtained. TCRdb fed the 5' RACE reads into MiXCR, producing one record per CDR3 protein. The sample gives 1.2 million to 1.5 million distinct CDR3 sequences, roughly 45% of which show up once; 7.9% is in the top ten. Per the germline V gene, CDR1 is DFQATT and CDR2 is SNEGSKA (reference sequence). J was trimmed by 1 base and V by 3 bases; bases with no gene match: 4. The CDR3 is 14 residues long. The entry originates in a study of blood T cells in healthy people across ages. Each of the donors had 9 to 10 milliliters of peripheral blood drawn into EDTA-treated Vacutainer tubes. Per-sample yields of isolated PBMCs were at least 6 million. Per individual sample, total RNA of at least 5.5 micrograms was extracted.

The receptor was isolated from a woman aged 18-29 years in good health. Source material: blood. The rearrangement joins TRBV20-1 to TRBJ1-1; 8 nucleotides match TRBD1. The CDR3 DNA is TGCAGTGCTAGCACCAGGGGGCGGAACACTGAAGCTTTCTTT. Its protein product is CSASTRGRNTEAFF.